This T cell receptor (beta chain) derives from a study of T-cell reconstitution after alpha-beta-depleted transplantation in children. Study findings and constraints: The authors attributed T-cell counts and diversity one year after transplant mostly to newly produced T cells. Surviving recipient cells, namely T cells and thymic progenitors, were the source of high day-60 TCRbeta diversity in some patients.

The length of the CDR3 is 10 residues. Germline assignment: CDR1 SQVTM and CDR2 ANQGSEA. Using unique molecular identifiers, the investigators prepared the TCRbeta library. TCRdb re-called the PCR reads with MiXCR, one entry per CDR3 protein. The table includes hundreds of thousands of distinct CDR3 sequences, around 15% detected once. This clonotype appeared many times. Its antigen is not identified. This chain connects TRBV29-1 to TRBJ2-3; D possibly corresponds to TRBD2 (6 bases). The specimen comprised PBMCs, mostly from graft donor cells, sampled 360 days after TCRalphabeta/CD19-depleted stem cell transplant. This TCR derives from a male patient between 2 and 9 years old who had a stem cell transplant for acute lymphoblastic leukemia, so the T cells may come from the graft donor. This chain's CDR3 is CTGGTDTQYF. In nucleotides, the CDR3 is TGCACCGGAGGGACGGATACGCAGTATTTT.